Listed below are T cell receptor beta chains from one sample, sequenced in a study of Ad26.COV2.S vaccination and SARS-CoV-2 variants. This table comes from immunoSEQ multiplex PCR, and its TCRdb copy is limited to in-frame clones, with some not included. The sample holds more than 300,000 clones, about 86% seen once. The sequencing here drew on peripheral blood, taken in a trial of Ad26.COV2.S vaccine versus placebo. The receptors shown here come from a person between 18 and 65 years old who received the Ad26.COV2.S COVID-19 vaccine or a placebo. Both conserved end residues are part of each CDR3. The order of the fields is V gene, clone size, D gene, J gene, CDR3 protein, CDR3 DNA. A D gene is named only where the DNA matches it firmly. The size field is filled for only some rows; it gives once, few, many or a size class.

TRBV9	.	.	TRBJ2-5	CASSLGPNQETQYF	TGTGCCAGCAGCCTGGGACCGAACCAAGAGACCCAGTACTTC
TRBV7-2	.	.	TRBJ1-1	CASSLGGFGEAFF	TGTGCCAGCAGCTTAGGAGGGTTCGGTGAAGCTTTCTTT
TRBV6-6	.	TRBD1	TRBJ2-5	CASSPTGTGETQYF	TGTGCCAGCAGCCCTACCGGGACAGGGGAGACCCAGTACTTC
TRBV2	few	.	TRBJ2-2	CASSERGWGELFF	TGTGCCAGCAGTGAGCGGGGCTGGGGGGAGCTGTTTTTT
TRBV7-9	.	TRBD1	TRBJ2-7	CASTKDRRLIRPYEQYF	TGTGCCAGCACAAAGGACAGGCGGTTGATACGACCCTACGAGCAGTACTTC
TRBV5-6	.	TRBD1	TRBJ1-2	CASSPLDRGNYGYTF	TGTGCCAGCAGCCCACTTGACAGGGGTAACTATGGCTACACCTTC
TRBV6-5	once	TRBD2	TRBJ2-7	CASSSGGGPYEQYF	TGTGCCAGCAGTTCGGGGGGTGGGCCCTACGAGCAGTACTTC
TRBV16	.	.	TRBJ1-3	CASSQSRPGYSGNTIYF	TGTGCCAGCAGCCAATCGCGGCCGGGTTACTCTGGAAACACCATATATTTT
TRBV14	.	.	TRBJ1-2	CASSLDTDYGYTF	TGTGCCAGCAGCCTGGACACCGACTATGGCTACACCTTC
TRBV3-1/TRBV3-2	.	TRBD1	TRBJ1-6	CASSGRDRDSPLHF	TGTGCCAGCAGCGGCCGGGACAGGGATTCACCCCTCCACTTT
TRBV4-2	.	.	TRBJ1-4	CASSQAQQSWLSATNEKLFF	TGTGCCAGCAGCCAAGCCCAGCAGTCCTGGTTATCGGCAACTAATGAAAAACTGTTTTTT
TRBV10-3	.	.	TRBJ2-2	CAISDTGELFF	TGTGCCATCAGTGACACCGGGGAGCTGTTTTTT
TRBV20-1	.	TRBD2	TRBJ2-1	CSASGGGTYNEQFF	TGCAGTGCTAGTGGGGGGGGGACCTACAATGAGCAGTTCTTC
TRBV18	.	TRBD1	TRBJ2-7	CASSPPGTGSYEQYF	TGTGCCAGCTCACCACCAGGGACAGGGTCCTACGAGCAGTACTTC
TRBV5-1	.	.	TRBJ1-5	CASSPGGSNQPQHF	TGCGCCAGCAGCCCCGGCGGGAGCAATCAGCCCCAGCATTTT
TRBV5-1	.	TRBD1	TRBJ2-2	CASSEGQRTGELFF	TGCGCCAGCAGCGAGGGACAGCGCACCGGGGAGCTGTTTTTT
TRBV5-4	once	TRBD1	TRBJ2-7	CASSPPGQGVSYEQYF	TGTGCCAGCAGCCCACCGGGACAGGGGGTATCCTACGAGCAGTACTTC
TRBV20-1	.	TRBD1	TRBJ2-3	CSASEGAGTDTQYF	TGCAGTGCTAGTGAGGGGGCCGGGACAGATACGCAGTATTTT
TRBV10-3	.	.	TRBJ2-1	CAVSPAGNNEQFF	TGTGCCGTATCTCCGGCAGGCAACAATGAGCAGTTCTTC
TRBV7-2	.	.	TRBJ2-3	CASSLSSGGAAYTDTQYF	TGTGCCAGCAGCTTAAGTTCTGGAGGGGCGGCATACACAGATACGCAGTATTTT
TRBV30	.	.	TRBJ1-3	CAWTQDGYSGNTIYF	TGTGCCTGGACCCAGGACGGGTACTCTGGAAACACCATATATTTT
TRBV28	few	.	TRBJ2-2	CASRTSGGELFF	TGTGCCAGCAGAACTAGTGGCGGGGAGCTGTTTTTT
TRBV7-2	.	TRBD2	TRBJ2-1	CASSLSRGGLVQFF	TGTGCCAGCAGCCTCTCCCGCGGGGGACTAGTGCAGTTCTTC
TRBV19	once	.	TRBJ1-5	CASSITSSQPQHF	TGTGCCAGTAGTATCACGTCGTCTCAGCCCCAGCATTTT
TRBV5-1	.	.	TRBJ1-1	CASSLARHGHRNTEAFF	TGCGCCAGCAGCTTGGCCCGACATGGACACAGGAACACTGAAGCTTTCTTT
TRBV5-1	.	.	TRBJ1-1	CASSPIMNTEAFF	TGCGCCAGCAGTCCGATCATGAACACTGAAGCTTTCTTT
TRBV9	.	.	TRBJ2-1	CASSSPGIGERIF	TGTGCCAGCAGCTCACCAGGCATCGGGGAGAGGATCTTC
TRBV6-5	.	TRBD1	TRBJ2-2	CASNRDSYTGELFF	TGTGCCAGCAACCGGGACAGCTACACCGGGGAGCTGTTTTTT
TRBV7-6	.	.	TRBJ1-1	CASSPQGRTTEAFF	TGTGCCAGCAGCCCCCAGGGTCGGACCACTGAAGCTTTCTTT
TRBV11-2	.	.	TRBJ1-1	CASSLQENTEAFF	TGTGCCAGCAGCTTACAGGAGAACACTGAAGCTTTCTTT
TRBV18	.	TRBD1	TRBJ2-7	CASSPHGQGEQYF	TGTGCCAGCTCACCTCACGGACAGGGCGAGCAGTACTTC
TRBV30	.	TRBD1	TRBJ2-2	CAWRNRGYTGELFF	TGTGCCTGGAGGAACAGGGGCTACACCGGGGAGCTGTTTTTT